Below, 24 T cell receptor beta chains from the same sample are listed, as sequenced in a study of blood T cell repertoires in COVID-19. Clones were read by immunoSEQ multiplex PCR, and TCRdb kept only the in-frame ones, dropping some. The sample contains just over 95,000 clones, roughly 80% of which appear only once. The sequenced sample consisted of peripheral blood. These receptors all come from a man aged 80 or over with acute or convalescent COVID-19.

The gene calls are TRBV6-2 or TRBV6-3 and TRBJ2-7; 10 bases are a match to TRBD2. The CDR3 runs to 14 residues. V lost 2 bases to trimming and J lost 4 bases; unmatched junction nucleotides: 2. CDR1 MNHEY and CDR2 SVGEGT come from the germline V gene. The CDR3 DNA is TGTGCCAGCAGTTACCCTAGCGGGAGTTACGAGCAGTACTTC. Its translation: CASSYPSGSYEQYF.

The gene calls are TRBV7-8 and TRBJ1-4; D unclear. The CDR3 sequence is 13 residues long. V was shortened by 8 bases and J by 8 bases, with 15 bases between the two germline ends. CDR1 and CDR2 from the germline V gene are SGHVS and FQNEAQ. CDR3 sequence: CASAAGPLEKLFF. The DNA of the CDR3 is TGTGCCAGCGCTGCCGGTCCGTTGGAAAAACTGTTTTTT.

The chain links TRBV28 to TRBJ1-2, with D possibly matching TRBD1 (6 bases). This CDR3 has 15 residues. V shed 8 bases and J shed 3 bases, with 19 bases lying between them. Per germline, CDR1 MDHEN and CDR2 SYDVKM. CDR3 protein: CASVSGAARYYGYTF. The DNA for the CDR3 is TGTGCCAGCGTTTCAGGGGCCGCGAGATACTATGGCTACACCTTC.

The chain carries TRBV12-3 or TRBV12-4 and TRBJ2-5; D gene ambiguous. V dropped 2 bases and J dropped 5 bases, with 3 bases sitting between them. This CDR3 has 11 residues. The CDR3 reads CASSLLETQYF. CDR3 DNA sequence: TGTGCCAGCAGTTTACTGGAGACCCAGTACTTC.

This chain uses TRBV20-1 with TRBJ2-5; no reliable D call. Germline V lookup: CDR1 DFQATT, CDR2 SNEGSKA (reference sequence). The CDR3 has 13 amino acids. V lost 3 bases to trimming and J lost 0 bases, with 8 bases between them. The CDR3 DNA reads as TGCAGTGCTAGTTCTCCGTACCAAGAGACCCAGTACTTC. Protein sequence: CSASSPYQETQYF.

In DNA form, the CDR3 reads TGTGCCAGTAGTATCGGGACAGCTAGCACAGATACGCAGTATTTT. Translated: CASSIGTASTDTQYF. The chain recombines TRBV19 with TRBJ2-3, with 7 nucleotides matching TRBD1. CDR1 is LNHDA, CDR2 SQIVND, per germline (reference sequence). This CDR3 comprises 15 residues. The V gene end was trimmed by 3 bases and the J gene end by 0 bases; junction bases not matched to a gene: 3.

V usage is TRBV4-1 and J usage is TRBJ2-5; 8 positions agree with TRBD2. Trimming cost V 0 bases and J 2 bases; bases outside gene matches: 8. Germline-derived CDR1 and CDR2 are MGHRA and YSYEKL. The CDR3 runs 17 residues. The CDR3 loop reads CASSQDLAGGVQETQYF. The CDR3 DNA reads TGCGCCAGCAGCCAAGATTTGGCGGGAGGCGTTCAAGAGACCCAGTACTTC.

The chain carries TRBV30 and TRBJ2-7; TRBD2 might be the D (5 bases). Germline V gene data show CDR1 as GTSNPN and CDR2 as SVGIG (reference sequence). The ends were cut back, 0 bases at V and 1 base at J, with 16 bases in the middle. The CDR3 runs 16 residues. The CDR3 is CAWSVLVGVGSYEQYF. The CDR3 nucleotides are TGTGCCTGGAGTGTACTGGTGGGAGTAGGGTCCTACGAGCAGTACTTC. Full variable domain (missing parts from reference TRBV30 and TRBJ2-7): SQTIHQWPATLVQPVGSPLSLECTVEGTSNPNLYWYRQAAGRGLQLLFYSVGIGQISSEVPQNLSASRPQDRQFILSSKKLLLSDSGFYLCAWSVLVGVGSYEQYFGPGTRLTVT.

The gene calls are TRBV5-4 and TRBJ1-1; 7 bases are shared with TRBD1. The germline V gene has CDR1 SGHNT and CDR2 YYREEE (reference sequence). Trimming cost V 0 bases and J 1 base; bases outside gene matches: 3. The CDR3 has 15 residues. The CDR3 is CASSLDRTGNTEAFF. In DNA, the CDR3 is TGTGCCAGCAGCTTGGACCGGACAGGGAACACTGAAGCTTTCTTT.

This rearrangement joins TRBV29-1 to TRBJ1-5, with D tentatively TRBD1 (5 bases). Trimming left V 6 bases short and J 6 bases short, with 15 bases between. The CDR3 has 13 residues. Germline assignment: CDR1 SQVTM and CDR2 ANQGSEA. CDR3 sequence reads: CSVQKGEGQPQHF. DNA for the CDR3: TGCAGCGTCCAAAAAGGGGAGGGTCAGCCCCAGCATTTT.

The chain couples TRBV7-2 to TRBJ1-5; D is perhaps TRBD1 (6 bases). Trimming took off 2 bases at V and 7 bases at J, with 12 bases between the two ends. There are 14 residues in the CDR3. CDR1 and CDR2 (germline): SGHTA, FQGNSA. CDR3 sequence (DNA): TGTGCCAGCAGCTTAAACAGGGCTGGACAGCCCCAGCATTTT. Amino acids: CASSLNRAGQPQHF.

The chain combines TRBV20-1 with TRBJ2-2; tentatively, D is TRBD2 (5 bases). V was cut by 3 bases and J by 7 bases, with 6 bases left in between. The CDR3 consists of 11 residues. The germline gives CDR1 DFQATT, CDR2 SNEGSKA (reference sequence). CDR3 protein: CSAREDGELFF. As DNA, the CDR3 is TGCAGTGCTAGGGAGGACGGGGAGCTGTTTTTT.

The chain uses TRBV7-9 and TRBJ2-1; no clear D. Trimming took 4 bases from V and 3 from J, leaving 10 bases between them. Germline V gene lookup returns CDR1 SEHNR and CDR2 FQNEAQ (reference sequence). CDR3 length: 14 residues. CDR3 sequence: CASSSQAFYNEQFF. CDR3 DNA: TGTGCCAGCAGCTCGCAAGCGTTCTACAATGAGCAGTTCTTC. Full variable domain (remainder filled in from reference TRBV7-9 and TRBJ2-1): DTGVSQNPRHKITKRGQNVTFRCDPISEHNRLYWYRQTLGQGPEFLTYFQNEAQLEKSRLLSDRFSAERPKGSFSTLEIQRTEQGDSAMYLCASSSQAFYNEQFFGPGTRLTVL.

The chain combines TRBV20-1 with TRBJ2-1, with TRBD2 as a possible D gene (5 bases). Germline V CDR1 and CDR2: DFQATT, SNEGSKA (reference sequence). This CDR3 region has 14 residues. V was pared by 3 bases and J by 0 bases, with 9 bases between. CDR3 coding DNA: TGCAGTGCTAGTTCGGGGAGCTCCTACAATGAGCAGTTCTTC. Its translation is CSASSGSSYNEQFF.

This sequence joins TRBV6-5 and TRBJ1-3, with 9 bases matching TRBD1. Losses at the gene ends were 8 bases for V and 4 bases for J; bases not matched to a gene: 6. The CDR3 is 14 amino acids. Per germline, CDR1 MNHEY and CDR2 SVGAGI. As DNA, the CDR3 is TGTGCCAGCCGGGACAGGGATTTCGGAAACACCATATATTTT. This sequence encodes CASRDRDFGNTIYF.

This chain uses TRBV5-6 with TRBJ1-5, with 8 bases matching TRBD1. The junction had 6 bases not matched to a gene; V was cut back by 3 bases and J by 7 bases. This CDR3 is built from 14 residues. Germline V gene lookup returns CDR1 SGHDT and CDR2 YYEEEE. CDR3: CASSSPGQGQPQHF. Written as DNA, the CDR3 is TGTGCCAGCAGCTCTCCCGGACAGGGACAGCCCCAGCATTTT.

The rearrangement links TRBV19 to TRBJ1-6; D may be TRBD1 (6 bases). The V end was cut by 5 bases, the J end by 14 bases, with 22 bases between. CDR3 size: 15 residues. The germline V gene encodes CDR1 LNHDA and CDR2 SQIVND (reference sequence). Here the CDR3 reads CASSGGQGPILTLHF. In nucleotides, the CDR3 is TGTGCCAGTAGTGGGGGCCAGGGCCCAATTCTAACCCTCCACTTT.

The genes are TRBV19 and TRBJ1-1; D gene ambiguous. The CDR3 runs to 15 residues. V gave up 7 bases and J gave up 1 base, with 16 bases separating them. The germline V gene has CDR1 LNHDA and CDR2 SQIVND (reference sequence). The CDR3 coding sequence is TGTGCCAGTACCCCGCGGGCAGGCAGGAACACTGAAGCTTTCTTT. Protein sequence: CASTPRAGRNTEAFF.

This rearrangement joins TRBV4-3 to TRBJ2-1; 7 bases fit TRBD2. This CDR3 is built from 15 residues. Germline V gives CDR1 LGHNA, CDR2 YSLEER. Trimming cost V 4 bases and J 3 bases; bases outside gene matches: 6. CDR3: CASSPEASGYNEQFF. The DNA of the CDR3 is TGCGCCAGCAGCCCCGAAGCTAGCGGCTACAATGAGCAGTTCTTC.

This chain links TRBV7-2 with TRBJ1-6; no clear D gene. Trimming shortened V by 5 bases and J by 4 bases, and 12 bases separated the two germline ends. This CDR3 has 15 amino acids. Germline-derived CDR1 and CDR2 are SGHTA and FQGNSA. CDR3 sequence (DNA): TGTGCCAGCAGCCCCTCGACACTTTATAATTCACCCCTCCACTTT. Protein sequence: CASSPSTLYNSPLHF.

Comments on this clone: A read error may account for a junction end that differs from germline. Different DNA sequences within this sample yield the same CDR3. The J gene is TRBJ2-3, the V gene TRBV28; a possible D gene is TRBD2 (5 bases). CDR1 is MDHEN and CDR2 is SYDVKM in the germline V gene. The CDR3 covers 15 residues. The CDR3 DNA follows: TGTGCCAGCAGTTCCGACCTCGAGGGTCCGGATACACAGTATTTT. Protein sequence: CASSSDLEGPDTQYF.

This clone was picked up a small number of times. This sequence joins TRBV7-2 and TRBJ1-6; D may be TRBD1 (5 bases). The V gene's germline CDR1 is SGHTA and CDR2 FQGNSA. Deletions cut 3 bases from V and 5 bases from J, with 14 bases between. CDR3 size: 16 residues. The CDR3 bases are TGTGCCAGCAGCTTTCAGAGACTGGGGCATAATTCACCCCTCCACTTT. It translates to CASSFQRLGHNSPLHF.

The V gene is TRBV6-1, the J gene TRBJ1-2, with TRBD1 identical over 10 bases. The CDR3 is 16 amino acids. Germline loops: CDR1 MNHNS, CDR2 SASEGT. J gave up 1 base and V 4 bases, and 6 bases lay outside the gene matches. The CDR3 nucleotides read TGTGCCAGCAGTGCCTCCGGGACAGGGGATAACTATGGCTACACCTTC. Translation: CASSASGTGDNYGYTF.

This chain connects TRBV7-9 to TRBJ2-2, with 10 nucleotides matching TRBD1. J lost 6 bases, V lost 4 bases, and 2 bases had no gene match. Germline loops: CDR1 SEHNR, CDR2 FQNEAQ (reference sequence). The CDR3 has 14 amino acids. The CDR3 DNA is TGTGCCAGCAGCTCGGGGACAGGGGCCGGGGAGCTGTTTTTT. Protein: CASSSGTGAGELFF.